The 26 T cell receptor beta chains below all came from one sample that was sequenced in a study of blood T cells in healthy people across ages. For the second PCR, which ran for roughly 7 to 11 cycles, a sample-barcoded 5' primer and a J-beta primer mix were used. TCRdb fed the 5' RACE reads into MiXCR, producing one record per CDR3 protein. The table shows roughly 1.5 million distinct CDR3 sequences, with 40% to 45% occurring only once. Material for sequencing was blood. These receptors all stem from a woman under 30 in good health.

Only a few counts were recorded for this clonotype. The CDR3 DNA follows: TGTGCCAGCAGTTTATCTCCCCCACACACAGATACGCAGTATTTT. Protein sequence: CASSLSPPHTDTQYF. The chain employs TRBV27 and TRBJ2-3; D is undetermined. This CDR3 comprises 15 residues. Germline values: CDR1 MNHEY, CDR2 SMNVEV (reference sequence). V lost 0 bases to trimming and J lost 2 bases, with 9 bases between them.

The rearrangement links TRBV6-5 to TRBJ2-5; TRBD1 matches at 7 bases. Germline V gene data show CDR1 as MNHEY and CDR2 as SVGAGI. The V segment lost 3 bases and the J segment 2 bases; nucleotides outside the gene matches: 3. The CDR3 is 14 residues long. The CDR3 sequence is CASSYGDRQETQYF. DNA of the CDR3: TGTGCCAGCAGTTATGGGGACAGACAAGAGACCCAGTACTTC.

With respect to this clonotype: An end of the junction differs from the germline gene, which may be a read error. CDR3 protein: CASTRTLQEAQYF. The CDR3 DNA follows: TGTGCCAGCACCCGGACCCTCCAAGAGGCCCAGTACTTC. This chain uses TRBV2 with TRBJ2-5; no firm D call. Looked up from germline, CDR1 is SNHLY and CDR2 is FYNNEI. The CDR3 covers 13 residues. The whole variable domain, filled in from reference TRBV2 and TRBJ2-5, reads EPEVTQTPSHQVTQMGQEVILRCVPISNHLYFYWYRQILGQKVEFLVSFYNNEISEKSEIFDDQFSVERPDGSNFTLKIRSTKLEDSAMYFCASTRTLQEAQYFGPGTRLLVL.

The rearrangement uses TRBV6-2 or TRBV6-3 and TRBJ1-5; D gene uncertain. The CDR3 totals 16 residues. Germline assignment: CDR1 MNHEY and CDR2 SVGEGT. Trimming cost V 2 bases and J 1 base, with 12 bases left between them. The CDR3 sequence: CASSYARRLSNQPQHF. As DNA, the CDR3 is TGTGCCAGCAGTTACGCAAGACGTCTAAGCAATCAGCCCCAGCATTTT.

The table lists this clonotype with a count of one. The rearrangement uses TRBV6-6 and TRBJ2-7, with D hard to call. Germline-derived CDR1 and CDR2 are MNHNY and SVGAGI (reference sequence). This CDR3 is built from 16 residues. Between the trimmed V and J ends, which lost 2 bases and 7 bases, there was a span of 21 bases. The CDR3 loop is CASSYSRSEFYNEQYF. The CDR3 DNA is TGTGCCAGCAGTTACAGCCGCTCTGAGTTTTACAATGAGCAGTACTTC.

The chain recombines TRBV28 with TRBJ2-5; 9 bases fit TRBD2. CDR1 and CDR2 from the germline V gene are MDHEN and SYDVKM. CDR3 length: 15 amino acids. Losses at the gene ends were 6 bases for V and 2 bases for J; bases not matched to a gene: 7. The CDR3 DNA reads TGTGCCAGCAGCAGGGCTAGCGGGAAGCAAGAGACCCAGTACTTC. Amino acid sequence: CASSRASGKQETQYF.

CDR3 nucleotides: TGTGCCAGCAGTGAGGTCCCAGGGGGAGAGACCCAGTACTTC. Translation: CASSEVPGGETQYF. The chain employs TRBV2 and TRBJ2-5, with 7 bases that match TRBD1. Germline V CDR1 and CDR2: SNHLY, FYNNEI. This CDR3 comprises 14 residues. The junction had 5 bases not matched to a gene; V was cut back by 3 bases and J by 4 bases.

The V gene is TRBV12-3 or TRBV12-4, the J gene TRBJ1-2, with D tentatively TRBD1 (5 bases). V dropped 2 bases and J dropped 8 bases, with 9 bases sitting between them. CDR3 length equals 12 residues. DNA for the CDR3: TGTGCCAGCAGTTTAAGGGGTTGGGGCTACACCTTC. Its protein is CASSLRGWGYTF.

CDR3 residues: CASSPRLAGGPVNEQFF. For the CDR3, the DNA is TGTGCCAGCAGCCCCCGACTAGCGGGGGGCCCCGTTAATGAGCAGTTCTTC. V and J are TRBV7-9 and TRBJ2-1, with TRBD2 matching over 13 bases. The trim removed 5 bases at V and 7 bases at J, leaving 11 bases unmatched. This CDR3 spans 17 amino acids. Germline V gives CDR1 SEHNR, CDR2 FQNEAQ (reference sequence).

Only a few counts were recorded for this clonotype. The chain carries TRBV10-2 and TRBJ1-1; D is unclear. CDR3 length: 15 residues. Germline CDR1 WSHSY, CDR2 SAAADI. Trimming took 2 bases from V and 0 from J, leaving 10 bases between them. CDR3 loop: CASSELTVLNTEAFF. The CDR3 DNA reads as TGCGCCAGCAGTGAGCTAACAGTGTTGAACACTGAAGCTTTCTTT.

The chain employs TRBV28 and TRBJ1-3; the D is unclear. Germline CDR1 is MDHEN and CDR2 is SYDVKM. The V end was cut by 1 base, the J end by 5 bases, with 12 bases between. This CDR3 is 15 amino acids long. CDR3 in DNA: TGTGCCAGCAGTTTATCGGCCAGGTCTAGAAACACCATATATTTT. Its translation: CASSLSARSRNTIYF.

The chain has TRBV29-1 and TRBJ1-2, with TRBD1 matching 8 bases. The CDR3 has 13 amino acids. V gave up 7 bases and J gave up 3 bases; unmatched junction bases: 7. Germline V gene lookup returns CDR1 SQVTM and CDR2 ANQGSEA. The CDR3 DNA reads TGCAGCGGGACGACAGGGGCCCACTATGGCTACACCTTC. Its translation: CSGTTGAHYGYTF.

The CDR3 sequence is CASSPAGVNEQFF. The CDR3 DNA follows: TGTGCCAGCAGCCCAGCGGGGGTGAATGAGCAGTTCTTC. V and J are TRBV7-9 and TRBJ2-1; the match to TRBD2 covers 8 bases. This CDR3 has 13 amino acids. The germline V gene encodes CDR1 SEHNR and CDR2 FQNEAQ (reference sequence). Losses at the gene ends were 5 bases for V and 7 bases for J; bases not matched to a gene: 4.

In the case of this clonotype: An end of the junction does not agree with germline; a read error may underlie this. V is TRBV15 and J is TRBJ2-3, with D perhaps matching TRBD2 (6 bases). Looked up from germline, CDR1 is LNHNV and CDR2 is YYDKDF (reference sequence). CDR3 length: 14 amino acids. This CDR3 is CATRRRDGSDTQYF. CDR3 nucleotide sequence: TGTGCCACCCGCAGGAGGGACGGATCAGATACGCAGTATTTT.

This clonotype was recorded once. This chain connects TRBV29-1 to TRBJ2-3; D is perhaps TRBD1 (6 bases). The germline CDR1 and CDR2 sequences are SQVTM and ANQGSEA. The CDR3 contains 13 residues. The V and J ends lost 7 bases and 2 bases respectively, with 13 bases between them. CDR3 sequence: CSATGTITDTQYF. The CDR3 nucleotides are TGCAGCGCAACCGGGACAATCACAGATACGCAGTATTTT.

At least ten counts were recorded for this clonotype. The J gene is TRBJ1-2, the V gene TRBV6-6; D perhaps matches TRBD1 (5 bases). Trimming left V 4 bases short and J 7 bases short, with 7 bases between. The CDR3 consists of 11 residues. Germline-derived CDR1 and CDR2 are MNHNY and SVGAGI (reference sequence). The CDR3 DNA is TGTGCCAGCAGTTCGGGGGTTGGCTACACCTTC. Protein product: CASSSGVGYTF.

The chain has TRBV7-2 and TRBJ2-3; 12 nucleotides agree with TRBD2. Germline trimming cut 4 bases from V and 7 bases from J; bases unmatched to any gene: 3. CDR1 SGHTA and CDR2 FQGNSA come from the germline V gene. This CDR3 is built from 14 residues. CDR3 protein: CASSSSGGGNTQYF. The CDR3 DNA reads as TGTGCCAGCAGCTCTAGCGGGGGGGGCAATACGCAGTATTTT.

CDR3 in DNA: TGTGCCACCAGGGGGGGGACCAGCAATCAGCCCCAGCATTTT. Translated: CATRGGTSNQPQHF. The rearrangement links TRBV15 to TRBJ1-5, with D possibly being TRBD1 (5 bases). This CDR3 has 14 residues. Trimming removed 6 bases at V and 1 base at J, with 10 bases between. CDR1 is LNHNV and CDR2 is YYDKDF in the germline V gene (reference sequence).

V gene TRBV2 combines with J gene TRBJ2-7, with 8 bases aligning to TRBD2. The CDR3 loop spans 18 amino acids. Per the germline V gene, CDR1 is SNHLY and CDR2 is FYNNEI. J lost 0 bases, V lost 9 bases, and 19 bases had no gene match. This chain's CDR3 is CARSSSSGPNEGSYEQYF. DNA for the CDR3: TGTGCCAGAAGTAGTTCTAGCGGGCCCAACGAAGGCTCCTACGAGCAGTACTTC.

The J gene is TRBJ2-5, the V gene TRBV13, with unresolved D. The CDR3 extends over 14 amino acids. Germline CDR1 reads PRHDT; CDR2 reads FYEKMQ (reference sequence). Trimming cost V 5 bases and J 1 base, with 11 bases left between them. CDR3 in DNA: TGTGCCAGCAGCCTCTCTGTCGGCCAAGAGACCCAGTACTTC. It yields the protein CASSLSVGQETQYF.

V and J are TRBV24-1 and TRBJ2-3, with 7 bases identical to TRBD1. Germline values: CDR1 KGHDR, CDR2 SFDVKD. This CDR3 is 17 amino acids long. V lost 4 bases to trimming and J lost 3 bases; unmatched junction nucleotides: 12. Here the CDR3 DNA reads TGTGCCACCAGTGACCCGACAGGGCGAAGTGGGACAGATACGCAGTATTTT. Amino acid sequence: CATSDPTGRSGTDTQYF.

The genes are TRBV20-1 and TRBJ1-2; 9 bases align to TRBD1. Trimming removed 0 bases from V and 7 bases from J; junction bases left unmatched: 3. The germline V gene encodes CDR1 DFQATT and CDR2 SNEGSKA (reference sequence). CDR3 size: 13 residues. The CDR3 protein is CSARDWDRAGYTF. CDR3 nucleotide sequence: TGCAGTGCTAGAGATTGGGACAGGGCTGGCTACACCTTC.

This chain joins TRBV27 and TRBJ1-2; D unclear. This CDR3 is built from 16 residues. Per the germline V gene, CDR1 is MNHEY and CDR2 is SMNVEV (reference sequence). V was cut by 5 bases and J by 2 bases, with 18 bases left in between. The CDR3 region is CASSPRVGPTNYGYTF. CDR3 coding DNA: TGTGCCAGCAGTCCCCGGGTAGGGCCGACCAACTATGGCTACACCTTC.

The rearrangement uses TRBV7-9 and TRBJ2-7; TRBD2 aligns across 15 bases. Per germline, CDR1 SEHNR and CDR2 FQNEAQ (reference sequence). V lost 5 bases to trimming and J lost 7 bases; unmatched junction nucleotides: 15. The CDR3 runs to 18 residues. In nucleotides, the CDR3 is TGTGCCAGCAGCCCCGGACTAGCGGGAGGGCCGGGGTACAATGAGCAGTACTTC. Protein product: CASSPGLAGGPGYNEQYF.

A few counts support this clonotype. CDR3 region: CASSYWSGSYEQYF. As DNA, the CDR3 is TGTGCCAGCAGTTATTGGTCCGGCTCCTACGAGCAGTACTTC. The chain couples TRBV6-2 or TRBV6-3 to TRBJ2-7, with unresolved D. Per the germline V gene, CDR1 is MNHEY and CDR2 is SVGEGT. V shed 3 bases and J shed 0 bases, with 9 bases lying between them. CDR3 length: 14 amino acids.

The rearrangement uses TRBV6-6 and TRBJ2-5; D might be TRBD1 (6 bases). Germline assignment: CDR1 MNHNY and CDR2 SVGAGI (reference sequence). The V end was cut by 5 bases, the J end by 5 bases, with 15 bases between. This CDR3 spans 14 amino acids. This CDR3 reads CASSTSGVMETQYF. CDR3 coding DNA: TGTGCCAGCAGTACCTCAGGGGTGATGGAGACCCAGTACTTC.